A single sample gave rise to the 28 T cell receptor beta chains below, sequenced in a study of neurological immune-mediated disorders. Regarding time point: technical triplicate 2. Each CDR3 protein gets one entry after TCRdb re-called the 5' RACE reads with MiXCR. The sample shows about 31,000 distinct CDR3 sequences, about an eighth of them seen only once. The material sequenced was CD4+ T cells from blood. The receptors originated from a female donor with HTLV-1-associated myelopathy (HAM/TSP).

This clonotype was seen repeatedly, ten times or more. CDR3 nucleotide sequence: TGTGCCAGCAGCACCCGAAGACTACCCCCCACCGGGGAGCTGTTTTTT. Amino acids: CASSTRRLPPTGELFF. This sequence joins TRBV3-1 and TRBJ2-2; tentative D call: TRBD2 (5 bases). The CDR3 is 16 amino acids. Trimming took 5 bases from V and 4 from J, leaving 17 bases between them. CDR1 is LGHDT and CDR2 is YNNKEL in the germline V gene (reference sequence).

This clonotype has ten or more counts. The chain is built from TRBV5-1 and TRBJ2-7, with TRBD2 matching 7 bases. CDR1 is SGHRS and CDR2 is YFSETQ in the germline V gene. The J segment lost 2 bases and the V segment lost 6 bases, leaving 11 bases of the junction unmatched. This CDR3 is built from 15 residues. The CDR3 DNA sequence: TGCGCCAGCAACAAGGGAGGGGACTACACCTACGAGCAGTACTTC. Amino acid sequence: CASNKGGDYTYEQYF. The variable domain in full, with the rest retrieved from reference TRBV5-1 and TRBJ2-7, is KAGVTQTPRYLIKTRGQQVTLSCSPISGHRSVSWYQQTPGQGLQFLFEYFSETQRNKGNFPGRFSGRQFSNSRSEMNVSTLELGDSALYLCASNKGGDYTYEQYFGPGTRLTVT.

This clonotype appeared many times. The chain recombines TRBV28 with TRBJ2-1, with TRBD2 identical over 9 bases. There are 15 residues in the CDR3. Germline lookup yields CDR1 MDHEN and CDR2 SYDVKM. Trimming removed 1 base from V and 5 bases from J; junction bases left unmatched: 3. DNA of the CDR3: TGTGCCAGCAGTTTATCAGCTAGCGGGAACAATGAGCAGTTCTTC. Its protein is CASSLSASGNNEQFF.

This clonotype has a count of ten or more. This rearrangement joins TRBV10-2 to TRBJ2-3; D unresolved. V lost 7 bases, J lost 6 bases, and 11 bases lay in between. The CDR3 consists of 12 residues. Germline V gene sequence: CDR1 WSHSY, CDR2 SAAADI. CDR3 DNA sequence: TGCGCCAGCACCCCCTCACGCGATACGCAGTATTTT. Encoded protein: CASTPSRDTQYF.

This clonotype was detected ten times or more. V gene TRBV6-2 or TRBV6-3 combines with J gene TRBJ2-5; D uncertain. The CDR3 extends over 13 amino acids. Per the germline V gene, CDR1 is MNHEY and CDR2 is SVGEGT. The V end lost 6 bases, the J end lost 5 bases, and 13 bases lay between the germline ends. The DNA of the CDR3 is TGTGCCAGCAGCGAAATGGCCGGGGAGACCCAGTACTTC. Protein product: CASSEMAGETQYF.

This clonotype appeared many times. This chain joins TRBV20-1 and TRBJ2-1, with 8 bases identical to TRBD1. Losses at the gene ends were 5 bases for V and 2 bases for J; bases not matched to a gene: 8. The CDR3 runs to 15 residues. Germline CDR1 is DFQATT and CDR2 is SNEGSKA (reference sequence). The CDR3 bases are TGCAGTGCTCCCGGACAGGGTAACCCCTACAATGAGCAGTTCTTC. Its protein is CSAPGQGNPYNEQFF.

This clonotype was seen many times. The rearrangement joins TRBV7-8 to TRBJ2-1; D is perhaps TRBD2 (6 bases). This CDR3 has 14 residues. Germline values: CDR1 SGHVS, CDR2 FQNEAQ. V lost 3 bases and J lost 6, with 12 bases in between. CDR3 in amino acids: CASSFRERGNEQFF. The CDR3 DNA reads TGTGCCAGCAGCTTCCGGGAGAGAGGCAATGAGCAGTTCTTC.

Many counts were recorded for this clonotype. V is TRBV20-1 and J is TRBJ2-3; TRBD1 is a possible D gene (5 bases). The ends were cut back, 3 bases at V and 5 bases at J, with 9 bases in the middle. This CDR3 region has 12 residues. In germline, CDR1 is DFQATT, CDR2 SNEGSKA (reference sequence). The CDR3 nucleotides read TGCAGTGCTAGTGGGGCGAGAGATACGCAGTATTTT. Translated, it gives CSASGARDTQYF.

This clonotype was counted at least ten times. The chain joins TRBV7-9 to TRBJ1-2; D is uncertain. Germline V CDR1 and CDR2: SEHNR, FQNEAQ (reference sequence). There are 14 residues in the CDR3. V lost 1 base and J 2 bases, leaving 8 bases between the germline ends. CDR3 sequence: CASSLGIGNYGYTF. CDR3 nucleotide sequence: TGTGCCAGCAGCTTAGGGATTGGGAACTATGGCTACACCTTC.

The chain is built from TRBV27 and TRBJ2-3, with TRBD2 as a possible D gene (5 bases). V was pared by 8 bases and J by 6 bases, with 18 bases between. Germline V gene lookup returns CDR1 MNHEY and CDR2 SMNVEV (reference sequence). This CDR3 spans 14 amino acids. The CDR3 DNA sequence: TGTGCCAGCGTCATTGCGAGTGCGGGCGATACGCAGTATTTT. Protein product: CASVIASAGDTQYF.

This clonotype was detected ten times or more. The chain combines TRBV20-1 with TRBJ2-7; D unclear. Germline CDR1 reads DFQATT; CDR2 reads SNEGSKA (reference sequence). V was trimmed by 6 bases and J by 2 bases, leaving 11 bases between them. The CDR3 runs 12 residues. The CDR3 sequence is CSANYHTYEQYF. CDR3 DNA: TGCAGTGCAAATTATCATACCTACGAGCAGTACTTC.

The chain has TRBV3-1 and TRBJ2-7; D is unclear. The CDR3 covers 15 residues. V was trimmed by 0 bases and J by 7 bases, leaving 16 bases between them. Germline V gene lookup returns CDR1 LGHDT and CDR2 YNNKEL (reference sequence). CDR3 sequence (DNA): TGTGCCAGCAGCCAAGAGTCAGTGGTGATCTTAGAGCAGTACTTC. It codes for CASSQESVVILEQYF.

The rearrangement uses TRBV7-2 and TRBJ2-5, with D unclear. Germline lookup yields CDR1 SGHTA and CDR2 FQGNSA. The V and J ends lost 1 base and 2 bases respectively, with 8 bases between them. The CDR3 sequence is 14 residues long. CDR3 amino acids: CASSLGDPQETQYF. In DNA form, the CDR3 reads TGTGCCAGCAGCTTAGGCGACCCACAAGAGACCCAGTACTTC.

This clonotype has a count of ten or more. This chain connects TRBV5-1 to TRBJ1-1, with D possibly being TRBD1 (5 bases). Germline values: CDR1 SGHRS, CDR2 YFSETQ. The CDR3 loop spans 13 amino acids. The ends were cut back, 4 bases at V and 1 base at J, with 8 bases in the middle. The CDR3 nucleotides read TGCGCCAGCAGCCGAGGACAGAACACTGAAGCTTTCTTT. This encodes CASSRGQNTEAFF.

This clonotype was counted at least ten times. The chain carries TRBV27 and TRBJ1-5, with D uncertain. The germline V and J ends were trimmed by 3 bases and 6 bases, with 15 bases remaining between them. Germline loops: CDR1 MNHEY, CDR2 SMNVEV (reference sequence). The CDR3 length is 15 residues. CDR3 sequence (DNA): TGTGCCAGCAGTTTGCACACCAACAAGGGTCAGCCCCAGCATTTT. It specifies CASSLHTNKGQPQHF.

This clonotype showed up many times. V and J are TRBV2 and TRBJ2-1; D remains ambiguous. Trimming took 3 bases from V and 4 from J, leaving 7 bases between them. Germline V lookup: CDR1 SNHLY, CDR2 FYNNEI. The CDR3 covers 13 residues. In DNA form, the CDR3 reads TGTGCCAGCAGTGAGTCAGGATACAATGAGCAGTTCTTC. Translating gives CASSESGYNEQFF.

This clonotype showed up many times. This chain connects TRBV19 to TRBJ1-5; D uncertain. The CDR3 consists of 14 residues. With 6 bases removed from V and 5 bases from J, the gap between germline ends came to 14 bases. The germline V gene has CDR1 LNHDA and CDR2 SQIVND (reference sequence). The CDR3 DNA reads TGTGCCAGTAGCTTTTGGCAGGTGGATCAGCCCCAGCATTTT. This sequence encodes CASSFWQVDQPQHF.

This clonotype was seen ten or more times. The V and J genes are TRBV19 and TRBJ1-6; TRBD1 matches at 7 bases. The CDR3 sequence is 14 residues long. In germline, CDR1 is LNHDA, CDR2 SQIVND (reference sequence). The trim removed 6 bases at V and 2 bases at J, leaving 1 base unmatched. The CDR3 DNA is TGTGCCAGTAGCACAGGGGCCTATAATTCACCCCTCCACTTT. Translation gives CASSTGAYNSPLHF.

This clonotype was counted many times. The chain is built from TRBV20-1 and TRBJ2-3; 9 bases are a match to TRBD1. V shed 5 bases and J 4 bases; nucleotides not matched to a gene: 4. The CDR3 covers 13 residues. Germline V lookup: CDR1 DFQATT, CDR2 SNEGSKA (reference sequence). CDR3 DNA: TGCAGTGCTCCGGACAGGGGATCAGATACGCAGTATTTT. Translated, it gives CSAPDRGSDTQYF.

This clonotype was seen ten or more times. CDR3 nucleotide sequence: TGCAGTGCTAGAGATCAAACAGGGCCCGATAATTCACCCCTCCACTTT. Protein sequence: CSARDQTGPDNSPLHF. The chain joins TRBV20-1 to TRBJ1-6; D possibly corresponds to TRBD1 (6 bases). V was shortened by 0 bases and J by 5 bases, with 14 bases between the two germline ends. CDR1 is DFQATT, CDR2 SNEGSKA, per germline (reference sequence). The CDR3 consists of 16 residues.

This clonotype was observed at least ten times. This chain links TRBV6-2 or TRBV6-3 with TRBJ1-1, with 7 bases identical to TRBD1. CDR3 length: 11 amino acids. The V gene end was trimmed by 6 bases and the J gene end by 6 bases; junction bases not matched to a gene: 1. Germline CDR1 and CDR2: MNHEY and SVGEGT. The CDR3 nucleotides are TGTGCCAGCAGCCAGGGGGCTGAAGCTTTCTTT. It specifies CASSQGAEAFF.

At least ten counts were recorded for this clonotype. This chain links TRBV5-1 with TRBJ1-5; TRBD1 matches 8 bases. CDR1 is SGHRS, CDR2 YFSETQ, per germline. CDR3 length: 17 residues. After removal of 3 bases from V and 6 bases from J, the junction contained 14 bases not matched to a gene. The CDR3 nucleotides are TGCGCCAGCAGCTACGCCCCCACAGGACAGGGCGGTCAGCCCCAGCATTTT. Amino acids: CASSYAPTGQGGQPQHF.

This clonotype was recorded many times. The J gene is TRBJ2-3, the V gene TRBV18; the match to TRBD2 covers 10 bases. V shed 3 bases and J 6 bases; nucleotides not matched to a gene: 6. CDR1 is KGHSH and CDR2 is LQKENI in the germline V gene. The CDR3 spans 15 residues. Here the CDR3 reads CASSPDTSGIDTQYF. The DNA of the CDR3 is TGTGCCAGCTCACCTGATACTAGCGGGATCGATACGCAGTATTTT.

This clonotype was observed many times. CDR3 sequence: CASSSPGASETQYF. The CDR3 DNA sequence: TGTGCCAGCAGTTCCCCCGGAGCTTCAGAGACCCAGTACTTC. The chain joins TRBV28 to TRBJ2-5; the D is unclear. V was clipped by 4 bases and J by 4 bases, with 13 bases between them. This CDR3 has 14 amino acids. The germline CDR1 and CDR2 sequences are MDHEN and SYDVKM. The full variable domain, in which reference TRBV28 and TRBJ2-5 provide the parts outside the CDR3, is DVKVTQSSRYLVKRTGEKVFLECVQDMDHENMFWYRQDPGLGLRLIYFSYDVKMKEKGDIPEGYSVSREKKERFSLILESASTNQTSMYLCASSSPGASETQYFGPGTRLLVL.

At least ten counts were recorded for this clonotype. J is TRBJ2-5 and V is TRBV7-2; possible D gene TRBD1, 8 bases. V shed 5 bases and J shed 4 bases, with 14 bases lying between them. The CDR3 spans 14 residues. The V gene's germline CDR1 is SGHTA and CDR2 FQGNSA. CDR3 sequence: CASSVQGGTETQYF. The CDR3 DNA follows: TGTGCCAGCAGCGTACAGGGGGGGACAGAGACCCAGTACTTC.

This clonotype has ten or more counts. The chain is built from TRBV5-6 and TRBJ2-5; D unresolved. Germline lookup yields CDR1 SGHDT and CDR2 YYEEEE. The CDR3 runs 14 residues. The V gene lost 1 base and the J gene lost 4 bases, with 11 bases spanning the gap. CDR3 loop: CASSLSVPPETQYF. CDR3 in DNA: TGTGCCAGCAGCTTGTCTGTCCCGCCAGAGACCCAGTACTTC.

This clonotype has just one count. Germline and junction disagree at one end, which may indicate a read error. The chain uses TRBV7-9 and TRBJ2-5; maybe TRBD2 (7 bases). From germline, CDR1 is SEHNR and CDR2 FQNEAQ (reference sequence). CDR3 size: 17 residues. Written as DNA, the CDR3 is TGTGCCAGCAGCCAAGGGACTATCGGGGGGCCGGGAGAGACCCAGTGCTTC. This sequence encodes CASSQGTIGGPGETQCF.

This clonotype has at least ten counts. The CDR3 spells CASSQEAGVTDTQYF. The DNA for the CDR3 is TGTGCCAGCAGCCAAGAGGCGGGAGTCACAGATACGCAGTATTTT. The chain recombines TRBV3-1 with TRBJ2-3; TRBD2 matches at 7 bases. With V trimmed by 0 bases and J by 2 bases, 2 bases remained unmatched. Germline CDR1 reads LGHDT; CDR2 reads YNNKEL (reference sequence). The CDR3 is made up of 15 amino acids.